This T cell receptor beta chain was sequenced during a study of neurological immune-mediated disorders. TCRdb reprocessed the 5' RACE reads via MiXCR and lists one record per CDR3 protein. The sample carries more than 70,000 distinct CDR3 sequences, 15% to 20% recorded once. Trimming took off 4 bases at V and 5 bases at J, with 15 bases between the two ends. Germline V gives CDR1 SGHRS, CDR2 YFSETQ. This CDR3 is 14 amino acids long. Only a few counts were recorded for this clonotype. Sequencing input: PBMCs. This clonotype originated in a middle-aged woman in good health. The chain has TRBV5-1 and TRBJ1-1; D may be TRBD1 (6 bases). The CDR3 region is CASSLLEGGTEAFF. The CDR3 nucleotides read TGCGCCAGCAGCCTACTAGAAGGGGGAACTGAAGCTTTCTTT.